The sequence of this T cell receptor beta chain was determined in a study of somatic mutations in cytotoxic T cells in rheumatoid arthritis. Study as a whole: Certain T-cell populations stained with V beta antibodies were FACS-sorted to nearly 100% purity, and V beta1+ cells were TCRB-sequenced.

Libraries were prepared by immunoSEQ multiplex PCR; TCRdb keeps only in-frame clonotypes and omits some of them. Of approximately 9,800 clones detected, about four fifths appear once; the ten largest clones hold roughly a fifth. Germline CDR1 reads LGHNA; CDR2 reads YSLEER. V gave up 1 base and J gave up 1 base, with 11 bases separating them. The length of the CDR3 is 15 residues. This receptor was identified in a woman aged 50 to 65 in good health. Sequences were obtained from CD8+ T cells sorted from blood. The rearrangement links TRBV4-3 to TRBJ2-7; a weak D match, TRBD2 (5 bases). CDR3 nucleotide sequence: TGCGCCAGCAGCCAAGGGAGAGGGAGTTCCTACGAGCAGTACTTC. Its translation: CASSQGRGSSYEQYF.